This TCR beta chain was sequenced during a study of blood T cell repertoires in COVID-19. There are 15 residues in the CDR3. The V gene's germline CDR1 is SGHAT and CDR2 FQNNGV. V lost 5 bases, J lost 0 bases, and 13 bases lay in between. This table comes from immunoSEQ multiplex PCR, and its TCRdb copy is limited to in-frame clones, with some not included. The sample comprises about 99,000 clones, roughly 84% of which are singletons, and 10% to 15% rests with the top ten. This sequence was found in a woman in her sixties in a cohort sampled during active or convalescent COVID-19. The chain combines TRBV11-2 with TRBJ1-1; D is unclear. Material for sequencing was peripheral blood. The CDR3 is CASSLRTAMNTEAFF. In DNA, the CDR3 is TGTGCCAGCAGCCTCCGGACTGCGATGAACACTGAAGCTTTCTTT.